The clone carrying this T cell receptor beta chain was counted once. What it binds is not known. The record originates from a study of shared clonotypes between healthy human individuals. Study-level information: CD8 memory received one plate per donor, CD8 naive two, CD4 memory three and CD4 naive three.

Study outcomes and limitations: Donor clonotype sharing was expected to depend on sequencing depth.

Naivety among CD8 cells was defined by CD45RO negativity and positive CCR7 selection, thereby excluding terminally differentiated effector memory CD45RA+ cells. All donors were Caucasian adults living in Nashville, Tennessee. Genomic DNA from each subset was divided evenly over several immunoSEQ plates. The assay was immunoSEQ multiplex PCR, and TCRdb's table has in-frame clones only and misses some. There are hundreds of thousands of clones in the sample; 92% occur only once, and around 24% lies in the top ten. The germline V gene encodes CDR1 SGHAT and CDR2 FQNNGV. The CDR3 totals 16 residues. Trimming cost V 0 bases and J 7 bases, with 19 bases left between them.

This receptor was identified in a man aged 25 to 40 in good health. The sample taken for sequencing was naive CD8+ T cells sorted from blood. The gene calls are TRBV11-2 and TRBJ2-7; possibly TRBD2 for D (5 bases). The CDR3 is CASSLDLNGLSQEQYF. The DNA of the CDR3 is TGTGCCAGCAGCTTAGATCTTAACGGACTTTCCCAGGAGCAGTACTTC.